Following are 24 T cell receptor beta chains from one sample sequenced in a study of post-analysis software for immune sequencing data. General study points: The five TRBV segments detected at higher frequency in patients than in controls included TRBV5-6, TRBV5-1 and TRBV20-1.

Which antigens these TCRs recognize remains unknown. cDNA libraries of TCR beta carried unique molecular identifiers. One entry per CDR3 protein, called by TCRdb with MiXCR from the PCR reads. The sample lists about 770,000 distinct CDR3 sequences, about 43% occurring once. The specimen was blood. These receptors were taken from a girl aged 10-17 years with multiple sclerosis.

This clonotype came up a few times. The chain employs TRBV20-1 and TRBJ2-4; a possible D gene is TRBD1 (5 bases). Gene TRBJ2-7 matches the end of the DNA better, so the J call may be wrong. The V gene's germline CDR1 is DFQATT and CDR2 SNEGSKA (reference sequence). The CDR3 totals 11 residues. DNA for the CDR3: TGCAGTGCTTCGGACACCTACGAGCAGTACTTC. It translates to CSASDTYEQYF.

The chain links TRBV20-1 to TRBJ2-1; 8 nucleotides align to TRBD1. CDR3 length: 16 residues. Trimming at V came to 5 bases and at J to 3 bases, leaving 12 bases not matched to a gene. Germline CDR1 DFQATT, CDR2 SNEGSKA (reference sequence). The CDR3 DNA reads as TGCAGTGCTGCCCCCAGGGGGCGGGAAGGCTACAATGAGCAGTTCTTC. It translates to CSAAPRGREGYNEQFF.

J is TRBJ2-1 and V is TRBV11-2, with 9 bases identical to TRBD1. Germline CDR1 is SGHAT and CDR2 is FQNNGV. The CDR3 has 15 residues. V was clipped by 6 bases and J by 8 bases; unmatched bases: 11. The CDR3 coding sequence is TGTGCCAGCAGAAGTGGGGACAGGGAGGGCCATGAGCAGTTCTTC. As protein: CASRSGDREGHEQFF.

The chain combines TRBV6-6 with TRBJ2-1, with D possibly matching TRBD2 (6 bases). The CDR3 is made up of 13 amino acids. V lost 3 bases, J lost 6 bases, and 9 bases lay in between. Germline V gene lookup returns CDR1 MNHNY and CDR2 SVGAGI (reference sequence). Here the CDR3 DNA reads TGTGCCAGCAGTTATGGGACTGTCAATGAGCAGTTCTTC. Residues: CASSYGTVNEQFF.

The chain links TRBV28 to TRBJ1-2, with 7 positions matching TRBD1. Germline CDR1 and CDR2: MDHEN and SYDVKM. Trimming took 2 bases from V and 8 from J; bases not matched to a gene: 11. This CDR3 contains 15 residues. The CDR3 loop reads CASSLIQGDVGGYTF. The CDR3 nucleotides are TGTGCCAGCAGTTTAATCCAGGGGGATGTCGGCGGCTACACCTTC.

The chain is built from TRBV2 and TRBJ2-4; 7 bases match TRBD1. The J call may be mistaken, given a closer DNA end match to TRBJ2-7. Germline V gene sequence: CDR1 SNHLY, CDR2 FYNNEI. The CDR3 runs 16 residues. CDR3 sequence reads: CASSEGRQGLRGEQYF. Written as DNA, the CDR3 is TGTGCCAGCAGTGAAGGTAGACAGGGCCTTCGGGGCGAGCAGTACTTC.

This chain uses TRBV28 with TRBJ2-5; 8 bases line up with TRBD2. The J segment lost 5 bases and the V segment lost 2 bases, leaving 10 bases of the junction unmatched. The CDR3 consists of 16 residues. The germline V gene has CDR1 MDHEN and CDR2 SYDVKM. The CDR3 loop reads CASSLAGGRPWETQYF. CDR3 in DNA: TGTGCCAGCAGTTTAGCGGGAGGACGGCCGTGGGAGACCCAGTACTTC. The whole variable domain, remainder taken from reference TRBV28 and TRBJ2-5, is DVKVTQSSRYLVKRTGEKVFLECVQDMDHENMFWYRQDPGLGLRLIYFSYDVKMKEKGDIPEGYSVSREKKERFSLILESASTNQTSMYLCASSLAGGRPWETQYFGPGTRLLVL.

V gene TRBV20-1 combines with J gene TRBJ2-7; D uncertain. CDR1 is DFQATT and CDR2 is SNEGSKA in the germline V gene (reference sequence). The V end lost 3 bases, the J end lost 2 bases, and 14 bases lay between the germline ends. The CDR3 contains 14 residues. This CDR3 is CSASLGPLPYEQYF. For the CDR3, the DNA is TGCAGTGCTAGCCTTGGACCTCTACCCTACGAGCAGTACTTC.

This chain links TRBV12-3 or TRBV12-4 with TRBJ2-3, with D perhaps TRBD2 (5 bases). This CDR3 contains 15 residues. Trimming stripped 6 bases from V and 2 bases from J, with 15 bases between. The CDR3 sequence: CASSVGGYNTDTQYF. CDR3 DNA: TGTGCCAGCAGCGTCGGCGGGTATAACACAGATACGCAGTATTTT.

CDR3 sequence (DNA): TGCAGCGTCGGAGACGGGAGCAACGAGCAGTACTTC. Its translation is CSVGDGSNEQYF. The chain recombines TRBV29-1 with TRBJ2-7; a weak D match, TRBD2 (6 bases). The CDR3 runs 12 residues. Germline CDR1 and CDR2: SQVTM and ANQGSEA. V lost 6 bases, J lost 5 bases, and 14 bases lay in between.

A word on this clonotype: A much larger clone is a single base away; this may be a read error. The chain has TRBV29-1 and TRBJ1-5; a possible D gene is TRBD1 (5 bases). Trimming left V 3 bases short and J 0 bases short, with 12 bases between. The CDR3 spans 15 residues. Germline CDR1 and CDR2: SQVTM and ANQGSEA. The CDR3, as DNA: TGCAGCGTTGATCTGACAGACAATAGCAATCAGCCCCAGCATTTT. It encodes CSVDLTDNSNQPQHF. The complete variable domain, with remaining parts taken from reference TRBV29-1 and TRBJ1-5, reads SAVISQKPSRDICQRGTSLTIQCQVDSQVTMMFWYRQQPGQSLTLIATANQGSEATYESGFVIDKFPISRPNLTFSTLTVSNMSPEDSSIYLCSVDLTDNSNQPQHFGDGTRLSIL.

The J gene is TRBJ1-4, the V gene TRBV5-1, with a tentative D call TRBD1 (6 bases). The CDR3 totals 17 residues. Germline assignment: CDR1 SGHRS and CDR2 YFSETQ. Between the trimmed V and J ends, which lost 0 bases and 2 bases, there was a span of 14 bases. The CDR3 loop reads CASSLGPHGGTNEKLFF. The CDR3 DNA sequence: TGCGCCAGCAGCTTGGGGCCCCACGGGGGCACTAATGAAAAACTGTTTTTT. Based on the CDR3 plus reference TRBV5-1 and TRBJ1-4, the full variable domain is KAGVTQTPRYLIKTRGQQVTLSCSPISGHRSVSWYQQTPGQGLQFLFEYFSETQRNKGNFPGRFSGRQFSNSRSEMNVSTLELGDSALYLCASSLGPHGGTNEKLFFGSGTQLSVL.

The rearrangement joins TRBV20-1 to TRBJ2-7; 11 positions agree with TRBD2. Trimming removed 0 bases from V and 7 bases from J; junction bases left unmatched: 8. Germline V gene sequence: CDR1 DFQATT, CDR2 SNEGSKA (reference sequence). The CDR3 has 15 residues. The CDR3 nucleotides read TGCAGTGCTAGAGATTCGGGGACTAGCGGTAATGAGCAGTACTTC. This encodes CSARDSGTSGNEQYF.

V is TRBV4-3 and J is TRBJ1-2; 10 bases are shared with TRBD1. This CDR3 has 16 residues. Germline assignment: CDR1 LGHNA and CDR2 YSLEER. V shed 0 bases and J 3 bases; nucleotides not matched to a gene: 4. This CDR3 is CASSQEPGQGYYGYTF. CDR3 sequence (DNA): TGCGCCAGCAGCCAAGAACCGGGACAGGGGTACTATGGCTACACCTTC.

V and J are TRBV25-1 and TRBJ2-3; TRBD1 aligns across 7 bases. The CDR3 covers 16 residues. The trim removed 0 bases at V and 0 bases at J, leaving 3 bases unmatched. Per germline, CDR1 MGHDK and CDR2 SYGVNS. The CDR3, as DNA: TGTGCCAGCAGTGAATACGAGACAGGGAGCACAGATACGCAGTATTTT. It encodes CASSEYETGSTDTQYF.

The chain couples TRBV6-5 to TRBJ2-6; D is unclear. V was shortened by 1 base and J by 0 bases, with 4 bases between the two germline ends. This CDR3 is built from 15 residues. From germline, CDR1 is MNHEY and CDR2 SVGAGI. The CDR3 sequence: CASSYFSSGANVLTF. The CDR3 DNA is TGTGCCAGCAGTTACTTCAGCTCTGGGGCCAACGTCCTGACTTTC.

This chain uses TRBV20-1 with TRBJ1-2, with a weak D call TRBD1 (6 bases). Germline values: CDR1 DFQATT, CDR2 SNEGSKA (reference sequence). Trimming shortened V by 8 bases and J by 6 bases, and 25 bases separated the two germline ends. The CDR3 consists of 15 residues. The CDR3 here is CSPMIAPGASNGYTF. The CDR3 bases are TGCAGTCCGATGATAGCCCCGGGGGCATCGAATGGCTACACCTTC.

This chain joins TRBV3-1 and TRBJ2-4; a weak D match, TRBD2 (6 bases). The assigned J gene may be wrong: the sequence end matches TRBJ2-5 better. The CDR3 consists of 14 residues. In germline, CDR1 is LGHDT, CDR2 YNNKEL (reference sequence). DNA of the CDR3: TGTGCCAGCAGCCAGGCGGGGATACAAGAGACCCAGTACTTC. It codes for CASSQAGIQETQYF.

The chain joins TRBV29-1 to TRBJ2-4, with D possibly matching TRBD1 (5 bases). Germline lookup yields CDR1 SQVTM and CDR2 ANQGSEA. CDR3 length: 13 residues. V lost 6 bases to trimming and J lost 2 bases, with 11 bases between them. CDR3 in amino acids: CSVTQGSKNIQYF. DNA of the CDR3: TGCAGCGTCACCCAGGGATCCAAAAACATTCAGTACTTC.

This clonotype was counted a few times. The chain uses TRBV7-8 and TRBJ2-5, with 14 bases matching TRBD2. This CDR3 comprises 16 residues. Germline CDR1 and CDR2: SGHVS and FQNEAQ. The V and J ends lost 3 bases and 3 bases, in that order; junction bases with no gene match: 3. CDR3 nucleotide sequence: TGTGCCAGCAGCTTGGCGGGACTAGCGGGAGAAGAGACCCAGTACTTC. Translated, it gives CASSLAGLAGEETQYF.

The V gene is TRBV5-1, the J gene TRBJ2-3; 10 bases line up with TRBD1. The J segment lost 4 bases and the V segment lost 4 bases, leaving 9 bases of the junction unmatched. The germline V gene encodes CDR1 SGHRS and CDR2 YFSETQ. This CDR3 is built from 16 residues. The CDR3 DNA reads TGCGCCAGCAGCCGTTCCGGGACAGGGGCTTCAGATACGCAGTATTTT. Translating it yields CASSRSGTGASDTQYF.

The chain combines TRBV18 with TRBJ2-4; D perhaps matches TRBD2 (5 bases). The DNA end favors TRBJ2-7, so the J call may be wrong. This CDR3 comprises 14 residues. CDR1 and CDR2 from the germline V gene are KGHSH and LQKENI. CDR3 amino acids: CASSPRPGFYEQYF. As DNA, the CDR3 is TGTGCCAGCTCACCACGTCCGGGGTTCTACGAGCAGTACTTC.

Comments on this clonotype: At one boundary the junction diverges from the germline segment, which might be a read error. CDR3 region: CVSSQEASRQYF. CDR3 DNA sequence: TGCGTCAGCAGCCAAGAGGCCAGTAGGCAGTACTTC. The rearrangement joins TRBV4-1 to TRBJ2-5; D call uncertain. Germline V CDR1 and CDR2: MGHRA, YSYEKL. This CDR3 contains 12 residues.

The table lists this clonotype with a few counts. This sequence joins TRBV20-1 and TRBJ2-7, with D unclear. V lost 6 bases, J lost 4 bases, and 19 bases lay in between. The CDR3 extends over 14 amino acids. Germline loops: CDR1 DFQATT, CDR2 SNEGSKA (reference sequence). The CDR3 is CSALRLLIDYEQYF. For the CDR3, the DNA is TGCAGTGCCTTACGACTCCTTATCGATTACGAGCAGTACTTC.